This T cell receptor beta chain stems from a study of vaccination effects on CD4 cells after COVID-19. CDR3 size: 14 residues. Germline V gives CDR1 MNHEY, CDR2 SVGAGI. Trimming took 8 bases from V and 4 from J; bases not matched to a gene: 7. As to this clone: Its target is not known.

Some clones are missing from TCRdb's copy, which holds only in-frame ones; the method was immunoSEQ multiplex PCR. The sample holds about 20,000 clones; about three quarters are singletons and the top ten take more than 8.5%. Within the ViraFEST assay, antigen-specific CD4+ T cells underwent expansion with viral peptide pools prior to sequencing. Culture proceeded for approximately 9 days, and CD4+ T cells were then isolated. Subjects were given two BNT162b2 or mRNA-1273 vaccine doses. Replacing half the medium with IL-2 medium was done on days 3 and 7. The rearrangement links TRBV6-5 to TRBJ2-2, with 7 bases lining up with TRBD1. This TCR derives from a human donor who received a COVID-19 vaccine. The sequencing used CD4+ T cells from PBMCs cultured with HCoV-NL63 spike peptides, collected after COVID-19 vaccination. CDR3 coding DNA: TGTGCCAGCTCCGACAGGGATAGCACCGGGGAGCTGTTTTTT. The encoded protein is CASSDRDSTGELFF.